This T cell receptor beta chain originates from a study of blood T cells in healthy people across ages. Points from the study as a whole: Long-lived donors exceeded aged donors in naive CD4+ cells and diversity. The recorded TCR beta diversity per million T cells decreased in a roughly linear manner with age.

Each of the donors had 9 to 10 milliliters of peripheral blood drawn into EDTA-treated Vacutainer tubes. Each sample yielded at least 5 micrograms of PBMC total RNA. Combining a sample-barcoded 5' primer with a J-beta primer mix, a second PCR ran for roughly 7 to 12 cycles. Each CDR3 protein is one row after TCRdb ran MiXCR on the 5' RACE reads. The data hold some 1,500,000 distinct CDR3 sequences, with approximately 43% observed a single time. A remark on this clonotype: What it binds is unknown.

The CDR3 length is 14 residues. V shed 5 bases and J shed 5 bases, with 15 bases lying between them. This TCR came from a woman aged 18-29 years in good health. Specimen: blood. The rearrangement uses TRBV12-3 or TRBV12-4 and TRBJ1-1, with D maybe TRBD1 (5 bases). CDR3: CASSRGSTGTEAFF. CDR3 bases: TGTGCCAGCAGTCGGGGCAGCACGGGGACTGAAGCTTTCTTT.